This entry lists 13 T cell receptor beta chains sequenced from one sample in a study of OX40 agonist ivuxolimab in advanced cancers. The method was immunoSEQ multiplex PCR; TCRdb's version includes in-frame clones alone and lacks a portion of them. The table includes tens of thousands of clones, approximately 79% detected once. The source was CD4+ or CD8+ T cells sorted from blood, collected in a trial of the OX40 agonist ivuxolimab. Receptor source: an adult with an advanced solid tumor such as melanoma, head and neck, liver or kidney cancer.

The CDR3 spells CASSFDFMGTNEQFF. CDR3 DNA: TGTGCCAGCAGTTTTGACTTTATGGGGACCAATGAGCAGTTCTTC. This sequence joins TRBV28 and TRBJ2-1; D could derive from TRBD1 or TRBD2 (5 bases each). V lost 3 bases and J 6 bases, leaving 15 bases between the germline ends. Germline V gene lookup returns CDR1 MDHEN and CDR2 SYDVKM. CDR3 size: 15 residues.

This clone was found once. The chain couples TRBV29-1 to TRBJ1-1; no firm D call. CDR1 SQVTM and CDR2 ANQGSEA come from the germline V gene. Between the trimmed V and J ends, which lost 3 bases and 4 bases, there was a span of 12 bases. CDR3 length: 13 amino acids. CDR3 sequence: CSVDLYGGTEAFF. In nucleotides, the CDR3 is TGCAGCGTTGATCTCTATGGCGGCACTGAAGCTTTCTTT.

The chain is built from TRBV19 and TRBJ1-5; D ambiguous. The CDR3 spans 16 residues. Trimming cost V 7 bases and J 6 bases, with 22 bases left between them. Germline V gene lookup returns CDR1 LNHDA and CDR2 SQIVND (reference sequence). The CDR3 DNA reads TGTGCCAGTAAGACTACCACTCAGAAGGGAGGTCAGCCCCAGCATTTT. It translates to CASKTTTQKGGQPQHF.

This rearrangement joins TRBV7-9 to TRBJ2-3; D gene ambiguous. CDR3 length equals 12 residues. Trimming took 4 bases from V and 2 from J, leaving 4 bases between them. Germline-derived CDR1 and CDR2 are SEHNR and FQNEAQ (reference sequence). CDR3 in DNA: TGTGCCAGCAGCTCATACACAGATACGCAGTATTTT. It encodes CASSSYTDTQYF.

The chain combines TRBV6-5 with TRBJ2-5; D might be TRBD1 or TRBD2, each matching 5 bases. The ends were cut back, 4 bases at V and 4 bases at J, with 16 bases in the middle. The CDR3 has 15 amino acids. The V gene's germline CDR1 is MNHEY and CDR2 SVGAGI. CDR3 coding DNA: TGTGCCAGCAGTTCCGCCCGGGACCCCCGAGAGACCCAGTACTTC. Translating gives CASSSARDPRETQYF.

V gene TRBV5-1 combines with J gene TRBJ1-3; D call uncertain. Between the trimmed V and J ends, which lost 1 base and 1 base, there was a span of 6 bases. Germline values: CDR1 SGHRS, CDR2 YFSETQ. This CDR3 comprises 14 residues. DNA for the CDR3: TGCGCCAGCAGCTTGACAGTTTCTGGAAACACCATATATTTT. It yields the protein CASSLTVSGNTIYF. The variable domain in full, completed from reference TRBV5-1 and TRBJ1-3, reads KAGVTQTPRYLIKTRGQQVTLSCSPISGHRSVSWYQQTPGQGLQFLFEYFSETQRNKGNFPGRFSGRQFSNSRSEMNVSTLELGDSALYLCASSLTVSGNTIYFGEGSWLTVV.

The chain has TRBV11-2 and TRBJ1-2; D is ambiguous. V lost 6 bases, J lost 7 bases, and 12 bases lay in between. The CDR3 is 12 amino acids. Germline CDR1 is SGHAT and CDR2 is FQNNGV. The CDR3 DNA is TGTGCCAGCAGTCCAGAGTCGGTTGGCTACACCTTC. Translation: CASSPESVGYTF.

This chain joins TRBV2 and TRBJ1-1; D is uncertain. This CDR3 has 13 amino acids. Trimming left V 6 bases short and J 0 bases short, with 8 bases between. CDR1 and CDR2 from the germline V gene are SNHLY and FYNNEI. CDR3 protein: CASRQQLNTEAFF. The CDR3 DNA reads as TGTGCCAGCAGGCAACAGCTGAACACTGAAGCTTTCTTT.

The gene calls are TRBV10-3 and TRBJ2-1; 8 nucleotides agree with TRBD2. The germline CDR1 and CDR2 sequences are ENHRY and SYGVKD. The CDR3 has 17 amino acids. V gave up 0 bases and J gave up 7 bases; unmatched junction bases: 11. CDR3: CAISESNKGRGENEQFF. For the CDR3, the DNA is TGTGCCATCAGTGAGTCGAATAAAGGGCGGGGGGAAAATGAGCAGTTCTTC.

The chain couples TRBV5-1 to TRBJ1-3, with D hard to call. The germline CDR1 and CDR2 sequences are SGHRS and YFSETQ. With 1 base removed from V and 0 bases from J, the gap between germline ends came to 8 bases. The length of the CDR3 is 15 residues. CDR3 sequence: CASSLKEASGNTIYF. CDR3 DNA sequence: TGCGCCAGCAGCTTGAAAGAAGCCTCTGGAAACACCATATATTTT.

V and J are TRBV23-1 and TRBJ2-5, with a weak D call TRBD1 (6 bases). TRBV23-1 is an open reading frame whose function is uncertain. This CDR3 is 20 amino acids long. V lost 0 bases and J lost 0, with 23 bases in between. The CDR3 region has the DNA TGCGCCAGCAGTCAATCACACAGGGAACCCCCCAAGCTAGACCAAGAGACCCAGTACTTC. Protein sequence: CASSQSHREPPKLDQETQYF.

The sample holds one count of this clone. This chain uses TRBV11-3 with TRBJ1-1; TRBD1 matches at 7 bases. After removal of 5 bases from V and 1 base from J, the junction contained 4 bases not matched to a gene. Germline CDR1 is SGHNT and CDR2 is YENEEA. This CDR3 has 14 amino acids. CDR3 in amino acids: CASSPRTGNTEAFF. In DNA, the CDR3 is TGTGCCAGCAGCCCTCGGACAGGGAACACTGAAGCTTTCTTT.

V usage is TRBV28 and J usage is TRBJ1-2, with TRBD1 matching over 10 bases. The CDR3 is made up of 16 amino acids. V was pared by 7 bases and J by 2 bases, with 10 bases of the junction left unmatched. CDR1 and CDR2 (germline): MDHEN, SYDVKM. Here the CDR3 DNA reads TGTGCCAGCACCATTGGGGGACAGGGGAGAAACTATGGCTACACCTTC. This codes for CASTIGGQGRNYGYTF.